Listed below are T cell receptor beta chains from one sample, sequenced in a study of regulatory T cells in long-lasting Graves disease. TCRdb called the multiplex PCR reads again in MiXCR, with one record for every CDR3 protein. This table holds approximately 290,000 distinct CDR3 sequences, around 21% found once. The source was peripheral blood mononuclear cells (PBMCs), collected when the disease was refractory, from a patient treated with antithyroid drugs. These receptors were obtained from a female donor with Graves disease. The CDR3 runs from the conserved cysteine through the conserved F or W. The order of the fields is D gene, clone size, J gene, CDR3 length, V gene, CDR3 DNA, CDR3 protein. The D gene is left open where the match is weak. Clone size appears in some rows only: once, few, many, or a class for an expanded clone.

TRBD2,many,TRBJ2-7,16,TRBV28,TGTGCCAGCAGTTTAGGCGGGGTAGCGGGGGCCTACGAGCAGTACTTC,CASSLGGVAGAYEQYF
NA,many,TRBJ1-2,13,TRBV28,TGTGCCAGCAGTTTGGCTCACAGGGATGGCTACACCTTC,CASSLAHRDGYTF
TRBD1,few,TRBJ2-3,16,TRBV20-1,TGCAGTGCTTGGACCGGGACAGGGGGTTTCACAGATACGCAGTATTTT,CSAWTGTGGFTDTQYF
TRBD1,few,TRBJ2-2,15,TRBV6-9,TGTGCCAGCAGTTACGAACTCAGGGGGCCCGGGGAGCTGTTTTTT,CASSYELRGPGELFF
NA,many,TRBJ2-5,12,TRBV9,TGTGCCAGCAGTCACAGCCAAGAGACCCAGTACTTC,CASSHSQETQYF
TRBD1,NA,TRBJ1-2,15,TRBV5-1,TGCGCCAGCAGCGGAGGACAGGGAACCCACTATGGCTACACCTTC,CASSGGQGTHYGYTF
NA,few,TRBJ2-2,16,TRBV7-8,TGTGCCAGCACCCCTCCGAGGGACTTTCACACCGGGGAGCTGTTTTTT,CASTPPRDFHTGELFF
NA,NA,TRBJ2-2,13,TRBV7-2,TGTGCCAGCAGACAGGACAGTTCCGGGGAGCTGTTTTTT,CASRQDSSGELFF
NA,many,TRBJ2-7,15,TRBV7-2,TGTGCCAGCAGCTTAGCTTCCCAGAGCTCCTACGAGCAGTACTTC,CASSLASQSSYEQYF
NA,NA,TRBJ1-3,16,TRBV4-1,TGCGCCAGCAGCCAAGCGACCGGGACAACTGGAAACACCATATATTTT,CASSQATGTTGNTIYF
TRBD2,NA,TRBJ2-5,16,TRBV7-2,TGTGCCAGCAGCTTAGTTTTAGCGGGGCCCCAAGAGACCCAGTACTTC,CASSLVLAGPQETQYF
NA,NA,TRBJ1-3,18,TRBV5-5,TGTGCCAGCAGCCCCGACCAGGAACCGATATACTCTGGAGACACCATATATTTT,CASSPDQEPIYSGDTIYF
NA,once,TRBJ1-2,16,TRBV4-3,TGCGCCAGCAGCCAAGAAAAAAGGGCTCTACCATATGGCTACACCTTC,CASSQEKRALPYGYTF
NA,few,TRBJ1-1,14,TRBV27,TGTGCCAGCAGCCCCTTTGGGGATGGGACTGAAGCTTTCTTT,CASSPFGDGTEAFF
TRBD1,many,TRBJ1-2,15,TRBV12-3/TRBV12-4,TGTGCCAGCAGTCCCGCGTGGGACAGGGGCTATGGCTACACCTTC,CASSPAWDRGYGYTF
TRBD2,few,TRBJ2-7,15,TRBV20-1,TGCAGTGCCAAGAGGCTAGCGGGAGGGATCGGGGAGCAGTACTTC,CSAKRLAGGIGEQYF
NA,many,TRBJ1-4,14,TRBV12-3/TRBV12-4,TGTGCCAGCAGCCGCCCGACAGGATATACGAAACTGTTTTTT,CASSRPTGYTKLFF
NA,NA,TRBJ1-2,15,TRBV9,TGTGCCAGCAGCGTAGGGAGGGTGTATGGGTATGGCTACACCTTC,CASSVGRVYGYGYTF
NA,many,TRBJ2-7,15,TRBV11-2,TGTGCCAGCAGCTTGGGCCAATCCCCCCTCTACGAGCAGTACTTC,CASSLGQSPLYEQYF
TRBD1,many,TRBJ2-2,17,TRBV10-1,TGCGCCAGCGGGGACAGGGGGAGGCCGGCGAACACCGGGGAGCTGTTTTTT,CASGDRGRPANTGELFF
NA,few,TRBJ2-2,16,TRBV7-2,TGTGCCAGCAGCCCACGAGCCGGGCTCAACACCGGGGAGCTGTTTTTT,CASSPRAGLNTGELFF
TRBD2,NA,TRBJ2-7,17,TRBV7-9,TGTGCCAGCAGCTTAGAGGGAGGACTAGCGGGGTCCTACGAGCAGTACTTC,CASSLEGGLAGSYEQYF
NA,NA,TRBJ2-1,14,TRBV11-2,TGTGCCAGCAGCTTAGTCCCTTTTCGGGATGAGCAGTTCTTC,CASSLVPFRDEQFF
TRBD2,NA,TRBJ2-7,18,TRBV7-2,TGTGCCAGCAGCTTACGAATGGGGACTAGCGGGAGCTCCTACGAGCAGTACTTC,CASSLRMGTSGSSYEQYF
TRBD2,few,TRBJ2-7,17,TRBV15,TGTGCCACCAGCAGAGGAAAGGGACTAGCGCACTCCTACGAGCAGTACTTC,CATSRGKGLAHSYEQYF
NA,many,TRBJ2-5,14,TRBV20-1,TGCAGTGCTCGAAACCGGGACCACGGAGGGACCCAGTACTTC,CSARNRDHGGTQYF
NA,NA,TRBJ1-2,17,TRBV7-2,TGTGCCAGCAGCTTGATCTTTTACGGGGGACGGGACTATGGCTACACCTTC,CASSLIFYGGRDYGYTF
TRBD1,few,TRBJ2-5,16,TRBV11-2,TGTGCCAGCAGCTTAGGATTCGGACAGGGGGGGGAGACCCAGTACTTC,CASSLGFGQGGETQYF
NA,many,TRBJ2-2,17,TRBV7-7,TGTGCTAGCAGCTTGGATGGGGGGAACAAAAACACCGGGGAGCTGTTTTTT,CASSLDGGNKNTGELFF
TRBD1,few,TRBJ1-4,13,TRBV27,TGTGCCAGCAGAGGACAGGACTATGAAAAACTGTTTTTT,CASRGQDYEKLFF
TRBD2,many,TRBJ2-5,14,TRBV6-1,TGTGCCAGCACCCCCGGGACTAGCAAAGAGACCCAGTACTTC,CASTPGTSKETQYF
NA,few,TRBJ2-7,15,TRBV5-1,TGCGCCAGCAGCCTGACAGACCCCTACAACTACGAGCAGTACTTC,CASSLTDPYNYEQYF
NA,many,TRBJ1-2,12,TRBV29-1,TGCAGCGTTGTATGGGGGGCGGTTGGCTACACCTTC,CSVVWGAVGYTF